This T cell receptor beta chain was identified in a study of T-cell memory formation after mild COVID-19. V was clipped by 3 bases and J by 8 bases, with 16 bases between them. From germline, CDR1 is SGHRS and CDR2 YFSETQ. This CDR3 is 14 amino acids long. One entry per CDR3 protein, called by TCRdb with MiXCR from the 5' RACE reads. The repertoire holds approximately 570,000 distinct CDR3 sequences, with about 20% as singletons. This clonotype was seen at least ten times. This chain connects TRBV5-1 to TRBJ2-3; D possibly corresponds to TRBD1 (6 bases). The origin of this receptor is an adult woman who had mild COVID-19 (a few samples of this study predate the infection). Cell type and time point are not known. The sample was PBMCs or a T cell subset sorted from them (not recorded which). The CDR3 coding sequence is TGCGCCAGCAGCTCCGACATAGGGACATTTACGCAGTATTTT. It is translated as CASSSDIGTFTQYF.